In its sample, the clone carrying this T cell receptor (beta chain) was seen once. Its antigen remains unidentified. CDR3 length equals 13 residues. The sample is drawn from a study of circulating tumor DNA in untreated peripheral T-cell lymphoma. Tumor tissue was collected at baseline, before treatment began. Whole-study findings and limits: Tumor-specific clonotypes were found in roughly three quarters of patients.

Profiling relied on immunoSEQ multiplex PCR, and the TCRdb table lists in-frame clones only, not all of them. The sample carries 4,900 or so clones, around 70% recorded once. The sequenced sample was tumor tissue. The chain carries TRBV1 and TRBJ1-3; the DNA was not used to check the table's D call, TRBD1. TRBV1 is an annotated pseudogene. The TCR comes from a human donor with peripheral T-cell lymphoma. The CDR3: CASSQSTGHHIYF. CDR3 bases: TGCGCCAGCAGCCAATCTACAGGGCACCACATATATTTT.